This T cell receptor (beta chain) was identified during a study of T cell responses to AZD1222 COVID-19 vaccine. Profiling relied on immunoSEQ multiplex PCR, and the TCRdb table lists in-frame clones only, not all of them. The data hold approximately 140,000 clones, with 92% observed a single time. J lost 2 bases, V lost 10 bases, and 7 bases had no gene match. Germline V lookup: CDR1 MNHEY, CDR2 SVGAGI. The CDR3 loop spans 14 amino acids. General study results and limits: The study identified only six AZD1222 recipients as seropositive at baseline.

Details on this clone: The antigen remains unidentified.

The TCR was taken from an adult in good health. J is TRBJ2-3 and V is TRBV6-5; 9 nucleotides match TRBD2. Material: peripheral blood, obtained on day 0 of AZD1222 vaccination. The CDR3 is CATTLAGDTDTQYF. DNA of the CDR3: TGTGCCACCACCTTAGCGGGGGACACAGATACGCAGTATTTT.